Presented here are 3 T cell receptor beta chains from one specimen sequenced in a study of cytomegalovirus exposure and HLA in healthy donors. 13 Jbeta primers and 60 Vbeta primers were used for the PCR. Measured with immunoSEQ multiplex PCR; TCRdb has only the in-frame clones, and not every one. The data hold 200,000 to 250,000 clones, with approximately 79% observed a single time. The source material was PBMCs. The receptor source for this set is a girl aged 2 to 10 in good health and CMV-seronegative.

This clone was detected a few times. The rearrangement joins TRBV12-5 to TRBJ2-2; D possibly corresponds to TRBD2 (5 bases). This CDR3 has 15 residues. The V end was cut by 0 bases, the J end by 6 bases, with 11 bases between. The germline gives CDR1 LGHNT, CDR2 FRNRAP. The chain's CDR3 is CASGLVLSGSGELFF. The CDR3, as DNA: TGTGCTAGTGGTTTGGTATTGAGCGGTTCCGGGGAGCTGTTTTTT.

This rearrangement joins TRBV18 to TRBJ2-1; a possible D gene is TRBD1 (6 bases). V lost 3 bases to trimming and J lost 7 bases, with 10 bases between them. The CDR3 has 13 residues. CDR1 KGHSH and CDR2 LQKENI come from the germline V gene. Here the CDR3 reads CASSPNRENEQFF. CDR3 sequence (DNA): TGTGCCAGCTCACCCAACAGGGAGAATGAGCAGTTCTTC. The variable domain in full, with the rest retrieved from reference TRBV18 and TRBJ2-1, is NAGVMQNPRHLVRRRGQEARLRCSPMKGHSHVYWYRQLPEEGLKFMVYLQKENIIDESGMPKERFSAEFPKEGPSILRIQQVVRGDSAAYFCASSPNRENEQFFGPGTRLTVL.

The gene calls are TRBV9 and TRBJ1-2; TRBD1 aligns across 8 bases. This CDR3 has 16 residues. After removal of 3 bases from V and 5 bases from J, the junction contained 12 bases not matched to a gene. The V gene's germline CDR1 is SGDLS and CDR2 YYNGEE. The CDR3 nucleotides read TGTGCCAGCAGCGGAAGAACAGGGGGTCCATTATATGGCTACACCTTC. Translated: CASSGRTGGPLYGYTF.